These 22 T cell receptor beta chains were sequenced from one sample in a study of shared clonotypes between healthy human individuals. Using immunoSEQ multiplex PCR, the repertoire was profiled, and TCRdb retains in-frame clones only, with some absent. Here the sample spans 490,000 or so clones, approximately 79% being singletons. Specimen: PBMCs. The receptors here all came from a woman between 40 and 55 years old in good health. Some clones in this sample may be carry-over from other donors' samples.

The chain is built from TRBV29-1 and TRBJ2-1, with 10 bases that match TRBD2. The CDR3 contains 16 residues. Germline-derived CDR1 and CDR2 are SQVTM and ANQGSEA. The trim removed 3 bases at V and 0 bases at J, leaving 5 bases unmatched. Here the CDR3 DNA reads TGCAGCGTTGAGAGCGGGAGGGCCGGCTCCTACAATGAGCAGTTCTTC. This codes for CSVESGRAGSYNEQFF.

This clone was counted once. For the CDR3, the DNA is TGTGCTTCCGCGTTGAGCTCTGGAAACACCATATATTTT. Amino acids: CASALSSGNTIYF. This chain joins TRBV30 and TRBJ1-3; D gene uncertain. This CDR3 is 13 amino acids long. Germline-derived CDR1 and CDR2 are GTSNPN and SVGIG (reference sequence).

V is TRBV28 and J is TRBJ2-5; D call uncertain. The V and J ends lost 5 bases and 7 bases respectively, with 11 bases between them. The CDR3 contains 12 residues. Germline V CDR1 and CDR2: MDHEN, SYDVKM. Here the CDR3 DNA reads TGTGCCAGCAGTCTCCGTGATGGGACCCAGTACTTC. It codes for CASSLRDGTQYF.

In DNA, the CDR3 is TGTGCCAGCAGCTTGTTTCCGGGGGGCGAGCAGTACTTC. This gives the protein CASSLFPGGEQYF. The V gene is TRBV5-4, the J gene TRBJ2-7, with TRBD2 matching 7 bases. Germline CDR1 and CDR2: SGHNT and YYREEE (reference sequence). Trimming at V came to 1 base and at J to 6 bases, leaving 4 bases not matched to a gene. The length of the CDR3 is 13 residues. The variable domain in full, completed from reference TRBV5-4 and TRBJ2-7, reads ETGVTQSPTHLIKTRGQQVTLRCSSQSGHNTVSWYQQALGQGPQFIFQYYREEENGRGNFPPRFSGLQFPNYSSELNVNALELDDSALYLCASSLFPGGEQYFGPGTRLTVT.

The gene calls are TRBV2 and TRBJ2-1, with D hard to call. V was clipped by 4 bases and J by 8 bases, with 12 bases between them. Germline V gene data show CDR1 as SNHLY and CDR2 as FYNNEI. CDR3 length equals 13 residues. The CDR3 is CASSGYRYDEQFF. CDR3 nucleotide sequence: TGTGCCAGCAGTGGCTACAGATACGATGAGCAGTTCTTC.

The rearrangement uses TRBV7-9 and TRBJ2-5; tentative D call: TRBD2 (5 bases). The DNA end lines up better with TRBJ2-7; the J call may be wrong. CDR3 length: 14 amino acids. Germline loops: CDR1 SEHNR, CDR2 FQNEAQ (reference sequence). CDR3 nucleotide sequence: TGTGCCAGCAGCTTCGGACTGAGTCCCTACGAGCAGTACTTC. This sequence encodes CASSFGLSPYEQYF.

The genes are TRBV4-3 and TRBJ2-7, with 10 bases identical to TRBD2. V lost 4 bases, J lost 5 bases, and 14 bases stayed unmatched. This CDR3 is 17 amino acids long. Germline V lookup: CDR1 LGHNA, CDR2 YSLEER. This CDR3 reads CASSRRLAGGLPNEQYF. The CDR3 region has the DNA TGCGCCAGCAGCCGGCGCTTAGCGGGAGGCCTACCTAACGAGCAGTACTTC.

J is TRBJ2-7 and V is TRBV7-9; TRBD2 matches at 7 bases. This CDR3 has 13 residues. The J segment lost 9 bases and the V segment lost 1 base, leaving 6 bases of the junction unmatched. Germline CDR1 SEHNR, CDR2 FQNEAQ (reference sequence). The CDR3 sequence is CASSLVPGRAQYF. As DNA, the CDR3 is TGTGCCAGCAGCTTAGTTCCAGGGAGGGCGCAGTACTTC.

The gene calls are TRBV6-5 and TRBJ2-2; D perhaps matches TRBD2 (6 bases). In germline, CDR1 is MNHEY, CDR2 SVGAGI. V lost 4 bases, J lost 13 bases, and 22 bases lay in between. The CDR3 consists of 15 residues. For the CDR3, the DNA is TGTGCCAGCAGTTCCAGACACGGGAGCCCTGATGTGCTGTTTTTT. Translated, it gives CASSSRHGSPDVLFF.

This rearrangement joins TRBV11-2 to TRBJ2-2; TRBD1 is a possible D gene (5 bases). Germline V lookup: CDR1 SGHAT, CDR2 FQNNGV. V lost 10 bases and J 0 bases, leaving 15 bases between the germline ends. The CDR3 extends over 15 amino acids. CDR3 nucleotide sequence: TGTGCCACCTATAGGGGTTTGACGAACACCGGGGAGCTGTTTTTT. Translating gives CATYRGLTNTGELFF.

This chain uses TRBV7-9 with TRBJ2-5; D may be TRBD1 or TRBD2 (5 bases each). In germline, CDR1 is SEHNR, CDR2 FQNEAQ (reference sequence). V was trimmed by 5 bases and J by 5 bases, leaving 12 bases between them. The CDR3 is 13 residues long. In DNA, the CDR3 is TGTGCCAGCAGCGGGGACCCTGGGGAGACCCAGTACTTC. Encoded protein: CASSGDPGETQYF.

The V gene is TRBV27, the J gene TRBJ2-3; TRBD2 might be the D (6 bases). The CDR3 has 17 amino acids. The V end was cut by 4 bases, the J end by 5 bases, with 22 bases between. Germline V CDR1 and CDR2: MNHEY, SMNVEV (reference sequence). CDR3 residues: CASSSAPLMVGGDTQYF. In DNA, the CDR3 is TGTGCCAGCAGTTCCGCCCCCCTGATGGTGGGGGGAGATACGCAGTATTTT.

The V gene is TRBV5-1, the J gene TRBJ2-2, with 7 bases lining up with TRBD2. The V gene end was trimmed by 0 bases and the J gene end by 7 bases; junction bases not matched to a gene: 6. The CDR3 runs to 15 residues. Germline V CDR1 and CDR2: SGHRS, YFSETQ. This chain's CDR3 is CASSLGPSGNGELFF. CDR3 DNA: TGCGCCAGCAGCTTGGGCCCTAGCGGTAACGGGGAGCTGTTTTTT.

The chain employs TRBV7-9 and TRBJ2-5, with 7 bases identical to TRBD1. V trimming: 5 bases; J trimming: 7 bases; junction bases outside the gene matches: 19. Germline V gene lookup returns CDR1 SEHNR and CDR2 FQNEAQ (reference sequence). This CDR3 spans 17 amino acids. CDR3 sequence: CASSPGLGTDPYRTQYF. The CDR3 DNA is TGTGCCAGCAGCCCTGGGTTGGGGACAGACCCATATCGGACCCAGTACTTC. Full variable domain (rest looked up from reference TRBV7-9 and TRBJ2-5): DTGVSQNPRHKITKRGQNVTFRCDPISEHNRLYWYRQTLGQGPEFLTYFQNEAQLEKSRLLSDRFSAERPKGSFSTLEIQRTEQGDSAMYLCASSPGLGTDPYRTQYFGPGTRLLVL.

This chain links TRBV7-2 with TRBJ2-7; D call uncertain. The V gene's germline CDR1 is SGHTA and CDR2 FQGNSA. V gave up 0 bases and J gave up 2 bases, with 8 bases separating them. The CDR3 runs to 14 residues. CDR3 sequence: CASSLAGYPYEQYF. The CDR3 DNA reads TGTGCCAGCAGCTTAGCGGGGTACCCCTACGAGCAGTACTTC.

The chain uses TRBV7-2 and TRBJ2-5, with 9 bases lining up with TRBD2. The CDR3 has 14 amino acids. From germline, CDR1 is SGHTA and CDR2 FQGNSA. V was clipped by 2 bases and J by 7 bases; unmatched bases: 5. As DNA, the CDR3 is TGTGCCAGCAGCTTAATGGTAGCGGGAGCGACCCAGTACTTC. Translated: CASSLMVAGATQYF.

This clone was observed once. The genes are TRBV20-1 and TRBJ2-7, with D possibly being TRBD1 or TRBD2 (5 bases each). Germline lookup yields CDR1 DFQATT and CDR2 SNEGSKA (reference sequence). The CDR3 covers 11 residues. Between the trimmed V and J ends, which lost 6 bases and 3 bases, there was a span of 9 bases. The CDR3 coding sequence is TGCAGTGCCGGGACCAACTACGAGCAGTACTTC. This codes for CSAGTNYEQYF.

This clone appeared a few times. Here the CDR3 reads CASSSAQGPYQPQHF. The CDR3 DNA sequence: TGTGCCAGCAGCTCGGCCCAGGGGCCGTATCAGCCCCAGCATTTT. The rearrangement links TRBV7-8 to TRBJ1-5; D possibly corresponds to TRBD1 (6 bases). This CDR3 has 15 residues. V dropped 4 bases and J dropped 5 bases, with 15 bases sitting between them. CDR1 SGHVS and CDR2 FQNEAQ come from the germline V gene.

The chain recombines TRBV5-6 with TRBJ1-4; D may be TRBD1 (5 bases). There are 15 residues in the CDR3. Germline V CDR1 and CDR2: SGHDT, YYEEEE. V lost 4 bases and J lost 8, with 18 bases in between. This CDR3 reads CASSRPTGGREKLFF. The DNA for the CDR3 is TGTGCCAGCAGCCGACCAACCGGGGGGAGAGAAAAACTGTTTTTT.

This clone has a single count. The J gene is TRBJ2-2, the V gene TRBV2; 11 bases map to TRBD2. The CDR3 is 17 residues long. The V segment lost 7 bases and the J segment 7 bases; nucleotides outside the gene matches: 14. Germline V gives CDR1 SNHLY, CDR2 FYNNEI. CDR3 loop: CASNKNLAGGSHGELFF. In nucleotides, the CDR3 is TGTGCCAGCAACAAAAATCTAGCGGGAGGAAGCCACGGGGAGCTGTTTTTT. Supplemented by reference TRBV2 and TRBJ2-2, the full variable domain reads EPEVTQTPSHQVTQMGQEVILRCVPISNHLYFYWYRQILGQKVEFLVSFYNNEISEKSEIFDDQFSVERPDGSNFTLKIRSTKLEDSAMYFCASNKNLAGGSHGELFFGEGSRLTVL.

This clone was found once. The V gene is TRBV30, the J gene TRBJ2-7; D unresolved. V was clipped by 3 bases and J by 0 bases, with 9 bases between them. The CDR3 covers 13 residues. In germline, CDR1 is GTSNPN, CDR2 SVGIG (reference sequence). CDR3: CAWRSGRSYEQYF. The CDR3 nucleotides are TGTGCCTGGAGATCCGGACGCTCCTACGAGCAGTACTTC.

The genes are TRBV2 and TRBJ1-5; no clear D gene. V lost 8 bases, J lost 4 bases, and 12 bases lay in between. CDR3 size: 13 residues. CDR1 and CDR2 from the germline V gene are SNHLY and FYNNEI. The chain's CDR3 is CASSSQQNQPQHF. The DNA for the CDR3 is TGTGCCAGCTCGTCACAGCAAAATCAGCCCCAGCATTTT.